The 24 T cell receptor beta chains below come from one sample, sequenced in a study of tumor-infiltrating lymphocytes in localized non-small cell lung cancer. Assay: immunoSEQ multiplex PCR; the TCRdb copy retains only in-frame clones and omits some. Of tens of thousands of clones listed, 69% are singletons. The sample consisted of lung tumor tissue. Source of these receptors: a human donor with non-small cell lung cancer.

The chain uses TRBV5-6 and TRBJ2-7; TRBD2 might be the D (5 bases). V lost 0 bases, J lost 1 base, and 8 bases lay in between. The CDR3 has 14 amino acids. Germline V gene data show CDR1 as SGHDT and CDR2 as YYEEEE. The CDR3 spells CASSLARTSYEQYF. CDR3 bases: TGTGCCAGCAGCTTGGCGCGGACTTCCTACGAGCAGTACTTC.

This chain uses TRBV19 with TRBJ1-2, with D tentatively TRBD1 (6 bases). CDR3 size: 14 residues. Trimming took 1 base from V and 6 from J, leaving 12 bases between them. The germline V gene has CDR1 LNHDA and CDR2 SQIVND (reference sequence). The CDR3 spells CASSIAGQADGYTF. For the CDR3, the DNA is TGTGCCAGTAGTATAGCGGGACAAGCTGATGGCTACACCTTC.

The V and J genes are TRBV19 and TRBJ1-2; TRBD1 agrees at 7 bases. Germline-derived CDR1 and CDR2 are LNHDA and SQIVND (reference sequence). The CDR3 is made up of 15 amino acids. J gave up 6 bases and V 4 bases, and 11 bases lay outside the gene matches. The CDR3 is CASSTWDSRSDGYTF. CDR3 DNA sequence: TGTGCCAGTAGTACTTGGGACAGCCGGTCGGATGGCTACACCTTC.

This clone was seen just once. A far larger clone is a single base away, which makes a read error likely. V and J are TRBV6-5 and TRBJ1-1; D is uncertain. Germline CDR1 is MNHEY and CDR2 is SVGAGI. The CDR3 consists of 13 residues. V dropped 5 bases and J dropped 0 bases, with 7 bases sitting between them. As DNA, the CDR3 is TGTGCCAGCAGTGACCGGATGAACACTGAAGCTTTCTTT. Translation gives CASSDRMNTEAFF.

This chain connects TRBV2 to TRBJ2-7; no reliable D call. Trimming left V 5 bases short and J 1 base short, with 9 bases between. This CDR3 comprises 13 residues. Germline loops: CDR1 SNHLY, CDR2 FYNNEI. The CDR3: CASSPVQSYEQYF. In DNA, the CDR3 is TGTGCCAGCAGTCCAGTTCAGTCCTACGAGCAGTACTTC.

The chain joins TRBV30 to TRBJ1-2, with a weak D call TRBD1 (6 bases). Germline V gives CDR1 GTSNPN, CDR2 SVGIG (reference sequence). Deletions cut 2 bases from V and 8 bases from J, with 21 bases between. The CDR3 is 15 amino acids. CDR3 sequence: CAWSPRAAGAMGYTF. In DNA form, the CDR3 reads TGTGCCTGGAGTCCTCGGGCTGCGGGGGCGATGGGCTACACCTTC.

V usage is TRBV18 and J usage is TRBJ2-1; 9 bases map to TRBD2. The CDR3 is made up of 16 amino acids. The trim removed 0 bases at V and 10 bases at J, leaving 10 bases unmatched. The germline CDR1 and CDR2 sequences are KGHSH and LQKENI. CDR3 in amino acids: CASSPPELAGVGEQFF. CDR3 coding DNA: TGTGCCAGCTCACCACCGGAGTTAGCGGGAGTGGGGGAGCAGTTCTTC.

The chain recombines TRBV27 with TRBJ2-2, with D maybe TRBD2 (5 bases). The germline V and J ends were trimmed by 4 bases and 0 bases, with 12 bases remaining between them. There are 16 residues in the CDR3. Per the germline V gene, CDR1 is MNHEY and CDR2 is SMNVEV (reference sequence). This CDR3 reads CASSSSTGANTGELFF. CDR3 DNA sequence: TGTGCCAGCAGTTCATCTACCGGGGCGAACACCGGGGAGCTGTTTTTT.

This clone is categorized as medium-sized. This chain uses TRBV23-1 with TRBJ2-7, with TRBD2 identical over 7 bases. TRBV23-1 is assigned to the ORF class and has an uncertain function. The CDR3 sequence is 13 residues long. Trimming cost V 8 bases and J 4 bases; bases outside gene matches: 8. In nucleotides, the CDR3 is TGCGCCAGCCAATGTGGGAGGGAATACGAGCAGTACTTC. This translates into CASQCGREYEQYF.

The chain recombines TRBV5-1 with TRBJ2-7; possible D gene TRBD1, 6 bases. CDR3 length: 13 residues. Germline V gene sequence: CDR1 SGHRS, CDR2 YFSETQ. Trimming removed 5 bases from V and 6 bases from J, with 15 bases in between. CDR3 DNA: TGCGCCAGCAGGCACCGGGACATCGGCGAGCAGTACTTC. This translates into CASRHRDIGEQYF.

This clone was seen a few times. The rearrangement joins TRBV9 to TRBJ2-1; TRBD1 or TRBD2 may be the D gene (6 bases each). This CDR3 has 17 amino acids. The germline gives CDR1 SGDLS, CDR2 YYNGEE. V shed 0 bases and J shed 2 bases, with 15 bases lying between them. DNA for the CDR3: TGTGCCAGCAGCGTAGAAGCGAGGGGGGAAGCCTACAATGAGCAGTTCTTC. Residues: CASSVEARGEAYNEQFF.

V gene TRBV4-1 combines with J gene TRBJ2-2, with 7 bases that match TRBD1. With 5 bases clipped from V and 5 bases from J, the junction kept 5 bases outside the gene matches. Germline V gene lookup returns CDR1 MGHRA and CDR2 YSYEKL. The CDR3 has 14 amino acids. The CDR3 here is CASSNPGQTGELFF. In nucleotides, the CDR3 is TGCGCCAGCAGCAATCCGGGACAGACCGGGGAGCTGTTTTTT.

This sequence joins TRBV9 and TRBJ2-2, with D uncertain. Trimming removed 4 bases at V and 1 base at J, with 11 bases between. The CDR3 totals 15 residues. Germline V gene data show CDR1 as SGDLS and CDR2 as YYNGEE. CDR3 sequence: CASSPTVGNTGELFF. In DNA form, the CDR3 reads TGTGCCAGCAGCCCCACCGTTGGGAACACCGGGGAGCTGTTTTTT.

This rearrangement joins TRBV19 to TRBJ2-2; 10 bases fit TRBD2. Germline trimming cut 6 bases from V and 7 bases from J; bases unmatched to any gene: 14. Germline CDR1 LNHDA, CDR2 SQIVND (reference sequence). The CDR3 spans 17 residues. CDR3: CASRSSSGGLGLGELFF. CDR3 nucleotides: TGTGCCAGTAGGTCGTCTAGCGGGGGCCTAGGGCTCGGGGAGCTGTTTTTT.

The chain couples TRBV9 to TRBJ1-3; D is ambiguous. Trimming cost V 0 bases and J 0 bases, with 7 bases left between them. CDR3 length: 15 amino acids. From germline, CDR1 is SGDLS and CDR2 YYNGEE. CDR3 nucleotides: TGTGCCAGCAGCGTAGACGGGAACTCTGGAAACACCATATATTTT. Translating it yields CASSVDGNSGNTIYF.

This chain joins TRBV4-2 and TRBJ2-5; 9 positions agree with TRBD1. Germline CDR1 LGHNA, CDR2 YNFKEQ. J was trimmed by 3 bases and V by 1 base; bases with no gene match: 6. This CDR3 is 16 amino acids long. The CDR3 sequence: CASSQVVGQGKETQYF. In nucleotides, the CDR3 is TGTGCCAGCAGCCAAGTTGTGGGACAGGGAAAAGAGACCCAGTACTTC.

The chain combines TRBV7-2 with TRBJ2-1; 13 bases are a match to TRBD2. The CDR3 covers 14 residues. Germline CDR1 reads SGHTA; CDR2 reads FQGNSA. The V gene end was trimmed by 4 bases and the J gene end by 9 bases; junction bases not matched to a gene: 3. In DNA, the CDR3 is TGTGCCAGCAGCTGGACTAGCGGGAGCCGTGAGCAGTTCTTC. Protein sequence: CASSWTSGSREQFF.

The chain is built from TRBV5-1 and TRBJ2-5, with unresolved D. V lost 3 bases, J lost 2 bases, and 8 bases lay in between. The length of the CDR3 is 13 residues. Germline CDR1 is SGHRS and CDR2 is YFSETQ. The chain's CDR3 is CASSSYPQETQYF. CDR3 sequence (DNA): TGCGCCAGCAGCTCGTACCCTCAAGAGACCCAGTACTTC.

Judged by abundance, this clone is medium-sized. The chain recombines TRBV11-3 with TRBJ1-2, with D tentatively TRBD1 (6 bases). Deletions cut 1 base from V and 7 bases from J, with 10 bases between. CDR3 length equals 13 residues. CDR1 and CDR2 (germline): SGHNT, YENEEA. This chain's CDR3 is CASSLGGPGGYTF. CDR3 sequence (DNA): TGTGCCAGCAGCTTAGGGGGGCCGGGTGGCTACACCTTC.

V is TRBV6-6 and J is TRBJ2-1; D unresolved. The germline V and J ends were trimmed by 2 bases and 5 bases, with 7 bases remaining between them. Germline V CDR1 and CDR2: MNHNY, SVGAGI (reference sequence). CDR3 size: 13 residues. The CDR3: CASSYVGDNEQFF. The CDR3 nucleotides read TGTGCCAGCAGTTACGTCGGCGACAATGAGCAGTTCTTC.

The V call is TRBV2, the J call TRBJ1-1; 9 bases are shared with TRBD1. CDR1 is SNHLY, CDR2 FYNNEI, per germline. J lost 1 base, V lost 4 bases, and 7 bases had no gene match. This CDR3 has 16 amino acids. Here the CDR3 reads CASSGGQGLGNTEAFF. DNA of the CDR3: TGTGCCAGCAGTGGGGGACAGGGATTAGGGAACACTGAAGCTTTCTTT.

This rearrangement joins TRBV5-4 to TRBJ2-7, with a possible D match to TRBD1 (5 bases). The CDR3 loop spans 13 amino acids. The germline gives CDR1 SGHNT, CDR2 YYREEE (reference sequence). V lost 2 bases, J lost 1 base, and 7 bases lay in between. DNA for the CDR3: TGTGCCAGCAGCTTACAGGCGTCCTACGAGCAGTACTTC. It yields the protein CASSLQASYEQYF.

The chain recombines TRBV7-2 with TRBJ2-3; TRBD2 aligns across 14 bases. Germline CDR1 SGHTA, CDR2 FQGNSA. V shed 5 bases and J 9 bases; nucleotides not matched to a gene: 7. The CDR3 covers 15 residues. CDR3 amino acids: CASSPPGLAGETQYF. CDR3 sequence (DNA): TGTGCCAGCAGCCCCCCGGGACTAGCGGGAGAAACGCAGTATTTT.

V gene TRBV5-6 combines with J gene TRBJ1-2; 7 bases map to TRBD1. Germline-derived CDR1 and CDR2 are SGHDT and YYEEEE. The CDR3 runs to 15 residues. Unmatched junction bases numbered 8, after V lost 0 bases and J lost 6 bases. CDR3 protein: CASSLAQGLSNGYTF. The CDR3 coding sequence is TGTGCCAGCAGCTTGGCACAGGGGTTGTCGAATGGCTACACCTTC.